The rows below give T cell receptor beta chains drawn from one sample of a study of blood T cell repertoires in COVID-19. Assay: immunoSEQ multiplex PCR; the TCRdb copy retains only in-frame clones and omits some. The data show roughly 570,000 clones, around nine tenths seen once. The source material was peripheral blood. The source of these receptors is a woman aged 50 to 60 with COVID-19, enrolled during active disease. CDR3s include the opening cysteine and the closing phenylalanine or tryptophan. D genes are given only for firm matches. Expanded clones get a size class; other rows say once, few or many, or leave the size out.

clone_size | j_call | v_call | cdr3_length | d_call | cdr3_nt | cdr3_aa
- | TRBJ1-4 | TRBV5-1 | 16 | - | TGCGCCAGCAGATTATATAGGGTAGGGGCAGAAGAAAAACTGTTTTTT | CASRLYRVGAEEKLFF
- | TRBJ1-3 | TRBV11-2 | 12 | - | TGTGCCAGCAGTTTTCCCCCCGGCACCATATATTTT | CASSFPPGTIYF
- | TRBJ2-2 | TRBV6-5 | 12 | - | TGTGCCAGCAGTTTATACACCGGGGAGCTGTTTTTT | CASSLYTGELFF
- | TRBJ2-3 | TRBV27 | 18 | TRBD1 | TGTGCCAGCACCCAGGGGGGGACAGGGAGACCCTACACAGATACGCAGTATTTT | CASTQGGTGRPYTDTQYF
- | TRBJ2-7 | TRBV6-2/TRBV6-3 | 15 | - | TGTGCCAGCAGCCATGGGGGACGGGGGGCCCTCGAGCAGTACTTC | CASSHGGRGALEQYF
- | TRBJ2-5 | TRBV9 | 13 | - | TGTGCCAGCAGCCCCGGGACTCCCGAGACCCAGTACTTC | CASSPGTPETQYF
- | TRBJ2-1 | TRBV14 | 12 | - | TGTGCCAGCAGCCAAGCGCGGAATGAGCAGTTCTTC | CASSQARNEQFF
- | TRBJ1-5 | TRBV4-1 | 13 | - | TGCGCCAGCAGCCAGGGACTTCATCAGCCCCAGCATTTT | CASSQGLHQPQHF
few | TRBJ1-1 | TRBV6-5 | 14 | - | TGTGCCAGCAGTTACCAGGACGGAGGTACTGAAGCTTTCTTT | CASSYQDGGTEAFF
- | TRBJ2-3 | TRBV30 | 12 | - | TGTGCCTGGAAAGGGGGCACAGATACGCAGTATTTT | CAWKGGTDTQYF
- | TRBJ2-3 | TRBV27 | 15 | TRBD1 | TGTGCCAGCAGTAGGACAGGGGTTGGAGCAGATACGCAGTATTTT | CASSRTGVGADTQYF
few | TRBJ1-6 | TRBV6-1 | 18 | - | TGTGCCAGCAGTGAAGCGCTGGGCTTAAGCTCCTATAATTCACCCCTCCACTTT | CASSEALGLSSYNSPLHF
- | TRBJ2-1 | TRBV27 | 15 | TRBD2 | TGTGCCAGCAGTTTGGGGACTAGCGGCTACAATGAGCAGTTCTTC | CASSLGTSGYNEQFF
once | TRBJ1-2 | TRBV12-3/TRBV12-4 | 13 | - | TGTGCCAGCAGTCGGTTTGGGGGCGGCGGCTACACCTTC | CASSRFGGGGYTF
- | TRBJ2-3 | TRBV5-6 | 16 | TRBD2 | TGTGCCAGCAGCTCGGGACTAGCGGGGGGCGCAGATACGCAGTATTTT | CASSSGLAGGADTQYF
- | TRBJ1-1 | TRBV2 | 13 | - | TGTGCCAGCAGTGAGAGGGAGAACACTGAAGCTTTCTTT | CASSERENTEAFF
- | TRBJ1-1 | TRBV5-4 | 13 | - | TGTGCCAGCAGCTTGGACAGAAACACTGAAGCTTTCTTT | CASSLDRNTEAFF